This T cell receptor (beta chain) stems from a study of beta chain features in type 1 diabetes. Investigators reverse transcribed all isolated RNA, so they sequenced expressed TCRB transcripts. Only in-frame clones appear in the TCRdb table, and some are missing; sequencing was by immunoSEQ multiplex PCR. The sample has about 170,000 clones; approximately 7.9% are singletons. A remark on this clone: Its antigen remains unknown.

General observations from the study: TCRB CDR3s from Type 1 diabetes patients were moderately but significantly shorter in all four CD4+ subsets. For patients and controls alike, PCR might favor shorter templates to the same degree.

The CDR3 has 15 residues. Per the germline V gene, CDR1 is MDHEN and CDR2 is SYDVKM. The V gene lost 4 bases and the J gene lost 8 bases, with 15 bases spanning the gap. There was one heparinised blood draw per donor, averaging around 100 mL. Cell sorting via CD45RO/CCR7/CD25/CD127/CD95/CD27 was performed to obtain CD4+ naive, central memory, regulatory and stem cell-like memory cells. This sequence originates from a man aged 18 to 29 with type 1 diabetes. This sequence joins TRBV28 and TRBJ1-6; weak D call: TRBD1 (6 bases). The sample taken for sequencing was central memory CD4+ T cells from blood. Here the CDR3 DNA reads TGTGCCAGCAGTTGGGGGGGCCCTGGAGATTCACCCCTCCACTTT. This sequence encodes CASSWGGPGDSPLHF. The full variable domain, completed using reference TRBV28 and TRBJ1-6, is DVKVTQSSRYLVKRTGEKVFLECVQDMDHENMFWYRQDPGLGLRLIYFSYDVKMKEKGDIPEGYSVSREKKERFSLILESASTNQTSMYLCASSWGGPGDSPLHFGNGTRLTVT.